A selection of T cell receptor beta chains follows, all from one sample in a study of cytomegalovirus exposure and HLA in healthy donors. The protocol was immunoSEQ multiplex PCR, while the TCRdb copy is restricted to in-frame clones and leaves out a portion. Of around 120,000 clones in the sample, more than 70% were seen once. Source material: PBMCs. The source of these receptors is a human donor in good health. CDR3s include the opening cysteine and the closing phenylalanine or tryptophan. A D gene is named only where the DNA matches it firmly.

CDR3 protein: CASSSNYEQYF
V gene: TRBV5-4
D gene: NA

CDR3 protein: CASSEIYGVGDTIYF
V gene: TRBV6-1
D gene: NA

CDR3 protein: CASSPTSFDTQYF
V gene: TRBV4-2
D gene: NA

CDR3 protein: CASSPGQSAGEETQYF
V gene: TRBV7-2
D gene: NA

CDR3 protein: CASSPTVDRDYGYTF
V gene: TRBV7-9
D gene: NA

CDR3 protein: CASSPDRGVGYGYTF
V gene: TRBV4-1
D gene: TRBD1

CDR3 protein: CASSLGRNSEQYF
V gene: TRBV7-9
D gene: NA

CDR3 protein: CASRRGALAETQYF
V gene: TRBV2
D gene: NA

CDR3 protein: CASSDRGQPQHF
V gene: TRBV7-2
D gene: NA

CDR3 protein: CASSEDGARGYTF
V gene: TRBV6-1
D gene: NA

CDR3 protein: CASSQGPYRVTYGYTF
V gene: TRBV4-1
D gene: NA

CDR3 protein: CASSPRQTNYGYTF
V gene: TRBV27
D gene: NA

CDR3 protein: CASSLDLGLAGGWGETQYF
V gene: TRBV11-2
D gene: TRBD2

CDR3 protein: CASVLAGTGSYEQYF
V gene: TRBV6-6
D gene: TRBD1

CDR3 protein: CASSGVSSNQPQHF
V gene: TRBV2
D gene: NA

CDR3 protein: CASSDLTGVRGEQYF
V gene: TRBV6-1
D gene: NA

CDR3 protein: CASRGQLNTEAFF
V gene: TRBV6-5
D gene: TRBD1

CDR3 protein: CASRSPSNEQFF
V gene: TRBV6-6
D gene: NA

CDR3 protein: CASSHGQPAEGEKLFF
V gene: TRBV4-1
D gene: NA

CDR3 protein: CASSLHRPGQGLNEQFF
V gene: TRBV19
D gene: TRBD1

CDR3 protein: CASSLDVPVSSYEQYF
V gene: TRBV11-2
D gene: NA

CDR3 protein: CASSVAMVRDEQFF
V gene: TRBV9
D gene: NA

CDR3 protein: CASSLVGVRFGNTIYF
V gene: TRBV5-1
D gene: NA

CDR3 protein: CASSPTGEVTEAFF
V gene: TRBV11-2
D gene: TRBD1

CDR3 protein: CASSLTWTGKNYEQYF
V gene: TRBV27
D gene: TRBD1

CDR3 protein: CASSLQGVGNQPQYF
V gene: TRBV7-2
D gene: NA

CDR3 protein: CASSIDPFRELFF
V gene: TRBV19
D gene: NA

CDR3 protein: CASSDPRRNTGELFF
V gene: TRBV2
D gene: NA

CDR3 protein: CAISFQGDTEAFF
V gene: TRBV10-3
D gene: NA

CDR3 protein: CSVGLAGGSGNTIYF
V gene: TRBV29-1
D gene: NA

CDR3 protein: CASSDEGGRYNEQFF
V gene: TRBV2
D gene: TRBD1

CDR3 protein: CASSFSPLGYEQYF
V gene: TRBV5-4
D gene: NA

CDR3 protein: CSSRPGEPLHF
V gene: TRBV20-1
D gene: NA

CDR3 protein: CASSKGLAGIEDEQYF
V gene: TRBV5-6
D gene: TRBD2

CDR3 protein: CASSLTGDEQYF
V gene: TRBV5-1
D gene: TRBD1

CDR3 protein: CASSRAGVVVGPTDTQYF
V gene: TRBV7-9
D gene: NA

CDR3 protein: CASSVGGGVNTEAFF
V gene: TRBV9
D gene: NA

CDR3 protein: CASSPRGKEQFF
V gene: TRBV18
D gene: NA

CDR3 protein: CAISDSGTVQGF
V gene: TRBV10-3
D gene: TRBD1

CDR3 protein: CASSAVIYYGYTF
V gene: TRBV6-5
D gene: NA

CDR3 protein: CASRPTTEHTEAFF
V gene: TRBV28
D gene: NA

CDR3 protein: CASKPGQGNVEQYF
V gene: TRBV10-2
D gene: TRBD1

CDR3 protein: CASSQETYTAGSTDTQYF
V gene: TRBV5-4
D gene: TRBD2

CDR3 protein: CASSQADRGTYEQYF
V gene: TRBV4-1
D gene: NA